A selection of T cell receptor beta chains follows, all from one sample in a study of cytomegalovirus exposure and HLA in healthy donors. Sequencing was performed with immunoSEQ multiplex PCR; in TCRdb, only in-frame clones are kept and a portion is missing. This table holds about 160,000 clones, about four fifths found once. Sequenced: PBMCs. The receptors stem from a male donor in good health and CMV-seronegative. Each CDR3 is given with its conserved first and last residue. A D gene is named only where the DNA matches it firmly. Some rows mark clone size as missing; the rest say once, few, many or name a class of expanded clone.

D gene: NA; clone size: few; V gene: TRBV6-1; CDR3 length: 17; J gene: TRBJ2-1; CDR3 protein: CASSESTRASSYNEQFF; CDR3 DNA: TGTGCCAGCAGTGAATCGACTAGGGCGAGCTCCTACAATGAGCAGTTCTTC
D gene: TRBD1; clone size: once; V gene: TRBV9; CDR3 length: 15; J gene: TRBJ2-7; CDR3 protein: CASSPGTDRSYEQYF; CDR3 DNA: TGTGCCAGCAGCCCCGGGACAGACCGCTCCTACGAGCAGTACTTC
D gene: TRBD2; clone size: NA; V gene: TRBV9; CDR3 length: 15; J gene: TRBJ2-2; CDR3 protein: CASSVLAGTTGELFF; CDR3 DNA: TGTGCCAGCAGCGTCTTAGCGGGAACCACCGGGGAGCTGTTTTTT
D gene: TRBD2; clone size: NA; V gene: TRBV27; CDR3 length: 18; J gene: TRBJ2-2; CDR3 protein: CASRGETERDLETGELFF; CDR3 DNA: TGTGCCAGCAGAGGGGAGACAGAGCGGGACCTTGAAACCGGGGAGCTGTTTTTT
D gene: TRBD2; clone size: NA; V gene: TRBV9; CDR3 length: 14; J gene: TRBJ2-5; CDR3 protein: CASSKRAGGSVQYF; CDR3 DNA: TGTGCCAGCAGCAAGAGAGCGGGGGGTAGTGTCCAGTACTTC
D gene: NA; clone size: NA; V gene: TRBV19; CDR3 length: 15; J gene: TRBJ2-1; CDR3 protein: CASSIRRGSNNEQFF; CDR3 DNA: TGTGCCAGTAGTATTCGGCGGGGTTCGAACAATGAGCAGTTCTTC
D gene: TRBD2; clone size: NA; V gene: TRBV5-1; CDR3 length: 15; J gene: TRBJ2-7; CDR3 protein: CASSPGAGVLGEQYF; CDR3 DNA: TGCGCCAGCAGCCCGGGTGCGGGAGTTCTTGGCGAGCAGTACTTC
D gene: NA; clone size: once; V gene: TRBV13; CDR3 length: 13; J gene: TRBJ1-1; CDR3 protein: CASSGQENTEAFF; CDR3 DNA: TGTGCCAGCAGCGGTCAGGAGAACACTGAAGCTTTCTTT
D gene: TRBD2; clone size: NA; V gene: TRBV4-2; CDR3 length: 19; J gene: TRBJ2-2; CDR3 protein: CASSPSGLAGGLNTGELFF; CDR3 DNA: TGTGCCAGCAGCCCTTCGGGACTAGCGGGGGGCTTGAACACCGGGGAGCTGTTTTTT
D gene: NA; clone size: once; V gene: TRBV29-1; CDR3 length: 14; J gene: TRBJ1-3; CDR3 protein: CSVRGRLSGNTIYF; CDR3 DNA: TGCAGCGTGAGAGGTCGGCTGAGTGGAAACACCATATATTTT
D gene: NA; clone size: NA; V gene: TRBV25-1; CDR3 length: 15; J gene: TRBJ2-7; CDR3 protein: CASSLGQNKYYEQYF; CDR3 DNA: TGTGCCAGCTCCCTAGGACAGAACAAGTACTACGAGCAGTACTTC
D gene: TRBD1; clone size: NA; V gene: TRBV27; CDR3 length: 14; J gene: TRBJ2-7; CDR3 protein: CASSSGTDLYEQYF; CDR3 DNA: TGTGCCAGCAGTTCCGGGACAGACCTATACGAGCAGTACTTC
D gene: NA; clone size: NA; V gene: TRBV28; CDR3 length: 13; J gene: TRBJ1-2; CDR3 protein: CASSLDRIYGYTF; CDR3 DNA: TGTGCCAGCAGTTTAGACAGAATCTATGGCTACACCTTC
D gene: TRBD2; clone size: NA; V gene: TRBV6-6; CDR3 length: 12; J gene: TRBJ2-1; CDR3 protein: CAARETYNEQFF; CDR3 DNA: TGCGCCGCGCGGGAGACCTACAATGAGCAGTTCTTC
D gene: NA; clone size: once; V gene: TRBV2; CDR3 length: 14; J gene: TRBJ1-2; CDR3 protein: CASTGELTNYGYTF; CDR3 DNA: TGTGCCAGCACCGGGGAACTTACTAACTATGGCTACACCTTC
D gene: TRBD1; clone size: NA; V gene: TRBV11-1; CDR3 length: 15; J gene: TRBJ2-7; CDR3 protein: CASSRQGNLAYEQYF; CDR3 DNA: TGTGCCAGCAGCCGACAGGGGAATTTGGCCTACGAGCAGTACTTC
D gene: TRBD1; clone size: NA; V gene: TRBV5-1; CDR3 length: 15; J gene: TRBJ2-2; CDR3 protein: CASSLRTGGTGELFF; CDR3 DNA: TGCGCCAGCAGCTTAAGGACAGGGGGCACCGGGGAGCTGTTTTTT
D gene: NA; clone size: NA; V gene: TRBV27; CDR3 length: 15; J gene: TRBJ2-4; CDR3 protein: CASRGIIAAKNIQYF; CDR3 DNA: TGTGCCAGCAGAGGTATAATAGCGGCCAAAAACATTCAGTACTTC
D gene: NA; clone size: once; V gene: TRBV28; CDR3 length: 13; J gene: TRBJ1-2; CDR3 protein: CASSLAGGYGYTF; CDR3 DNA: TGTGCCAGCAGTTTGGCGGGCGGCTATGGCTACACCTTC
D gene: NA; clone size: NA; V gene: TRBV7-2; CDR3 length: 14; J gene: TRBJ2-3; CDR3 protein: CASSLRLSTDTQYF; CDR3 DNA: TGTGCCAGCAGCTTACGCCTATCCACAGATACGCAGTATTTT
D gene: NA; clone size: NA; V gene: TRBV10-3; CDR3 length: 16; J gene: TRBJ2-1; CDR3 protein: CAISERQGSSYNEQFF; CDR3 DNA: TGTGCCATCAGTGAGCGTCAGGGGAGCTCCTACAATGAGCAGTTCTTC
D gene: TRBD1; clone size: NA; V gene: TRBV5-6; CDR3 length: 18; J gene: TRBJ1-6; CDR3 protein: CASSLLTVRGQGGSPLHF; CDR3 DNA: TGTGCCAGCAGCTTGTTAACCGTGCGTGGACAGGGAGGGTCACCCCTCCACTTT
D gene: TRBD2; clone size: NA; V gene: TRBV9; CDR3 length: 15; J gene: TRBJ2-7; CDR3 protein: CASSVDLAGTYEQYF; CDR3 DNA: TGTGCCAGCAGCGTAGATCTAGCGGGAACCTACGAGCAGTACTTC
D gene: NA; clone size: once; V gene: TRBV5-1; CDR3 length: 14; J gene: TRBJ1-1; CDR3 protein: CASSLEGTGTEAFF; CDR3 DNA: TGCGCCAGCAGCTTGGAAGGCACAGGTACTGAAGCTTTCTTT
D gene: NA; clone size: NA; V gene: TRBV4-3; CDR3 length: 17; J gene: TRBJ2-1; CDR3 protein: CASSQDPLGSLSNEQFF; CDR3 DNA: TGCGCCAGCAGCCAAGACCCACTAGGCTCCCTAAGCAATGAGCAGTTCTTC
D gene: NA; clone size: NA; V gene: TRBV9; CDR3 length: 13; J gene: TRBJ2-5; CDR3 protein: CASSVGHEETQYF; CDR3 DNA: TGTGCCAGCAGCGTGGGCCACGAAGAGACCCAGTACTTC
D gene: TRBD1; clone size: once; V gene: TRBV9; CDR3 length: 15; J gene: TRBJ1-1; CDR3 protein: CASSQPGQLNTEAFF; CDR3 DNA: TGTGCCAGCAGCCAGCCGGGACAGTTGAACACTGAAGCTTTCTTT
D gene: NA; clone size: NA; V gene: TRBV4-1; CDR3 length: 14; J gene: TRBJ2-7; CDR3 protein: CASNLNMDSSEQYF; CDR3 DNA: TGCGCCAGCAACCTAAATATGGACAGTTCCGAGCAGTACTTC
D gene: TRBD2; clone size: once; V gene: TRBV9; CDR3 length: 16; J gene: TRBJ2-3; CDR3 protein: CASSTGLAGGADTQYF; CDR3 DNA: TGTGCCAGCAGCACAGGACTAGCGGGAGGGGCAGATACGCAGTATTTT